These 12 T cell receptor beta chains share one sample of origin, sequenced in a study of regulatory T cells in long-lasting Graves disease. Researchers made TCR beta libraries by using iRepertoire HTBI primers and running Arm-PCR on CDR3 regions. TCRdb ran MiXCR on the multiplex PCR reads and lists one entry per CDR3 protein. The table shows roughly 420,000 distinct CDR3 sequences, with around 15% occurring only once. Indicated time point: newly diagnosed GD, antithyroid drugs for less than 3 months. The TCR library was prepared using RNA isolated from PBMCs. The source was peripheral blood mononuclear cells (PBMCs), collected at new diagnosis, from a patient treated with antithyroid drugs. All receptors derive from a female donor with Graves disease.

This clonotype was recorded many times. This rearrangement joins TRBV7-2 to TRBJ2-3; possible D gene TRBD2, 5 bases. The CDR3 consists of 14 residues. The germline CDR1 and CDR2 sequences are SGHTA and FQGNSA. V lost 7 bases and J lost 0, with 11 bases in between. The CDR3 DNA sequence: TGTGCCAGCACCCAACGGAGGAGCACAGATACGCAGTATTTT. As protein: CASTQRRSTDTQYF.

This clonotype showed up many times. The chain recombines TRBV15 with TRBJ1-5; D perhaps matches TRBD1 (6 bases). Per germline, CDR1 LNHNV and CDR2 YYDKDF (reference sequence). Trimming pared 5 bases from V and 7 bases from J, leaving 21 bases between. There are 16 residues in the CDR3. CDR3 in amino acids: CATSVIQGAGGQPQHF. CDR3 nucleotide sequence: TGTGCCACCAGCGTAATACAGGGCGCCGGGGGGCAGCCCCAGCATTTT.

There are a few counts of this clonotype. The V and J genes are TRBV20-1 and TRBJ1-4, with a weak D call TRBD1 (5 bases). V lost 5 bases and J 5 bases, leaving 15 bases between the germline ends. Germline CDR1 reads DFQATT; CDR2 reads SNEGSKA (reference sequence). The CDR3 loop spans 14 amino acids. Here the CDR3 reads CSAFPGGRNEKLFF. The CDR3 nucleotides are TGCAGTGCTTTTCCCGGGGGGAGAAATGAAAAACTGTTTTTT.

V usage is TRBV7-3 and J usage is TRBJ2-2, with 8 bases identical to TRBD2. CDR3 length: 17 amino acids. J was trimmed by 5 bases and V by 2 bases; bases with no gene match: 10. Per germline, CDR1 SGHTA and CDR2 FQGTGA. This chain's CDR3 is CASSLSSGLAVTGELFF. DNA of the CDR3: TGTGCCAGCAGCTTATCGTCCGGACTAGCCGTAACCGGGGAGCTGTTTTTT.

This clonotype was recorded at least ten times. This chain uses TRBV2 with TRBJ1-1; D remains unclear. Per the germline V gene, CDR1 is SNHLY and CDR2 is FYNNEI. This CDR3 comprises 14 residues. With 2 bases removed from V and 7 bases from J, the gap between germline ends came to 14 bases. The CDR3 is CASSESRDKGEAFF. Written as DNA, the CDR3 is TGTGCCAGCAGTGAATCTCGGGATAAGGGTGAAGCTTTCTTT. The variable domain in full, completed from reference TRBV2 and TRBJ1-1, reads EPEVTQTPSHQVTQMGQEVILRCVPISNHLYFYWYRQILGQKVEFLVSFYNNEISEKSEIFDDQFSVERPDGSNFTLKIRSTKLEDSAMYFCASSESRDKGEAFFGQGTRLTVV.

This clonotype was recorded at least ten times. The genes are TRBV27 and TRBJ2-7, with a tentative D call TRBD1 (5 bases). Germline CDR1 is MNHEY and CDR2 is SMNVEV (reference sequence). Trimming stripped 3 bases from V and 0 bases from J, with 12 bases between. This CDR3 contains 15 residues. In DNA form, the CDR3 reads TGTGCCAGCAGTTTCAGCCCAGACAGCTCCTACGAGCAGTACTTC. Encoded protein: CASSFSPDSSYEQYF.

This clonotype was observed at least ten times. The rearrangement joins TRBV5-1 to TRBJ1-4, with 10 nucleotides matching TRBD1. Germline trimming cut 4 bases from V and 6 bases from J; bases unmatched to any gene: 9. Germline V gene data show CDR1 as SGHRS and CDR2 as YFSETQ. The CDR3 runs to 16 residues. The CDR3 region is CASSQATGTGDEKLFF. Written as DNA, the CDR3 is TGCGCCAGCAGCCAGGCAACCGGGACAGGGGATGAAAAACTGTTTTTT.

This clonotype was detected many times. This sequence joins TRBV12-3 or TRBV12-4 and TRBJ2-2, with 8 bases that match TRBD1. The V segment lost 6 bases and the J segment 7 bases; nucleotides outside the gene matches: 10. The CDR3 runs 15 residues. The CDR3 nucleotides are TGTGCCAGCAGACAAGACAGGGGAATAGTCGGGGAGCTGTTTTTT. Translated: CASRQDRGIVGELFF.

This chain connects TRBV12-3 or TRBV12-4 to TRBJ1-2; 8 nucleotides agree with TRBD1. V lost 5 bases, J lost 11 bases, and 4 bases stayed unmatched. This CDR3 is 11 amino acids long. The CDR3 DNA sequence: TGTGCCAGCAGTGAGACAGGGGTATACACCTTC. It is translated as CASSETGVYTF.

This clonotype was detected ten times or more. Here the CDR3 reads CSAPTVNEQFF. DNA for the CDR3: TGCAGTGCCCCGACAGTGAATGAGCAGTTCTTC. The genes are TRBV20-1 and TRBJ2-1; D may be TRBD1 (5 bases). The ends were cut back, 6 bases at V and 7 bases at J, with 10 bases in the middle. The CDR3 loop spans 11 amino acids. CDR1 DFQATT and CDR2 SNEGSKA come from the germline V gene (reference sequence).

This clonotype was picked up a small number of times. V gene TRBV20-1 combines with J gene TRBJ1-1; D unresolved. The V gene's germline CDR1 is DFQATT and CDR2 SNEGSKA (reference sequence). The CDR3 sequence is 12 residues long. Trimming pared 3 bases from V and 7 bases from J, leaving 12 bases between. The CDR3 here is CSARLGAFEAFF. In DNA, the CDR3 is TGCAGTGCTAGGCTCGGAGCCTTTGAAGCTTTCTTT.

This clonotype occurred many times. This chain joins TRBV11-2 and TRBJ2-5; 8 bases agree with TRBD1. The V gene end was trimmed by 3 bases and the J gene end by 4 bases; junction bases not matched to a gene: 13. Per germline, CDR1 SGHAT and CDR2 FQNNGV. This CDR3 region has 17 residues. The CDR3 is CASSFRGQEGFGETQYF. CDR3 nucleotide sequence: TGTGCCAGCAGCTTCAGGGGGCAGGAAGGTTTCGGAGAGACCCAGTACTTC.